This T cell receptor beta chain was obtained from a study of T-cell memory formation after mild COVID-19. Study at large: For the most part, TCR clusters were specific to one donor. Findings and caveats of the study: Most CD4+ clones that shrank were in CM and EM, while CD8+ ones turned up in EMRA.

TCRdb called the 5' RACE reads again in MiXCR, with one record for every CDR3 protein. The table includes just over 350,000 distinct CDR3 sequences, 14% detected once. This CDR3 region has 14 residues. V dropped 5 bases and J dropped 12 bases, with 20 bases sitting between them. Germline V lookup: CDR1 LNHDA, CDR2 SQIVND (reference sequence). Comments on this clonotype: Antigen specificity is unknown.

The chain recombines TRBV19 with TRBJ2-4, with a weak D call TRBD2 (6 bases). The sequence was obtained from a man aged 18 to 30 who had mild COVID-19 (a few samples of this study predate the infection). Cell type and time point are not known. Sequencing used PBMCs or a T cell subset sorted from them (not recorded which). CDR3 sequence reads: CASSVLGTGGSQYF. DNA for the CDR3: TGTGCCAGTAGTGTTCTCGGAACCGGGGGAAGTCAGTACTTC. Drawing the rest from reference TRBV19 and TRBJ2-4, the complete variable domain is DGGITQSPKYLFRKEGQNVTLSCEQNLNHDAMYWYRQDPGQGLRLIYYSQIVNDFQKGDIAEGYSVSREKKESFPLTVTSAQKNPTAFYLCASSVLGTGGSQYFGAGTRLSVL.